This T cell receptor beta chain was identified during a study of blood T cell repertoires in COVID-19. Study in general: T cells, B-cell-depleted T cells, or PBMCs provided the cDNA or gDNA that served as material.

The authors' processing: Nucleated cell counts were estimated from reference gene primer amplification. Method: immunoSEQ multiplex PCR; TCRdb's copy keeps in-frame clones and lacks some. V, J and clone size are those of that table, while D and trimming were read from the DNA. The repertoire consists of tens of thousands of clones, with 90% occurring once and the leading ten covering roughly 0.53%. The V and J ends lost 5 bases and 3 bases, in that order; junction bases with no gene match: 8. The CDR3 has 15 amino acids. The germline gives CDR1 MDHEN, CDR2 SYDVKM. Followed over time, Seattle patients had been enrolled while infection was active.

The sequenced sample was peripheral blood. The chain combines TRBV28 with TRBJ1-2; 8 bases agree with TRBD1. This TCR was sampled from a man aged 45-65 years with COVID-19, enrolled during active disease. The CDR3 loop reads CASSVAGGADYGYTF. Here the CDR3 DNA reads TGTGCCAGCAGTGTTGCAGGGGGCGCAGACTATGGCTACACCTTC.